The TCR beta chain described here comes from a study of blood T cell repertoires in COVID-19. Study-level information: From T cells, B-cell-depleted T cells, or PBMCs came the material, which was cDNA or gDNA.

Produced via immunoSEQ multiplex PCR; TCRdb's table is partial and in-frame only. The table includes some 80,000 clones, around four fifths detected once. J gave up 3 bases and V 5 bases, and 4 bases lay outside the gene matches. Germline CDR1 reads LNHDA; CDR2 reads SQIVND (reference sequence). The CDR3 length is 14 residues. The origin of this receptor is an elderly man with active or convalescent COVID-19. The J gene is TRBJ1-5, the V gene TRBV19; 7 nucleotides line up with TRBD1. The sample comprised peripheral blood. CDR3 protein: CASSGTAHNQPQHF. CDR3 coding DNA: TGTGCCAGTAGTGGGACAGCCCACAATCAGCCCCAGCATTTT.